The rows below give T cell receptor beta chains drawn from one sample of a study of OX40 agonist ivuxolimab in advanced cancers. Profiling relied on immunoSEQ multiplex PCR, and the TCRdb table lists in-frame clones only, not all of them. The sample lists more than 40,000 clones; roughly 90% were seen once. The specimen was CD4+ or CD8+ T cells sorted from blood, collected in a trial of the OX40 agonist ivuxolimab. These receptor sequences come from an adult with an advanced solid tumor such as melanoma, head and neck, liver or kidney cancer. Both conserved end residues are part of each CDR3. Fields, in order: clone size, J gene, D gene, V gene, CDR3 protein, CDR3 DNA. The D gene is left open where the match is weak. Expanded clones get a size class; other rows say once, few or many, or leave the size out.

clone size: -
J gene: TRBJ2-5
D gene: TRBD2
V gene: TRBV15
CDR3 protein: CATRGEREAQETQYF
CDR3 DNA: TGTGCCACCAGGGGTGAGCGGGAGGCCCAAGAGACCCAGTACTTC

clone size: -
J gene: TRBJ2-3
D gene: -
V gene: TRBV27
CDR3 protein: CASSFYGSYTDTQYF
CDR3 DNA: TGTGCCAGCAGTTTTTACGGATCCTACACAGATACGCAGTATTTT

clone size: -
J gene: TRBJ2-2
D gene: TRBD2
V gene: TRBV5-4
CDR3 protein: CASSQESGMNTGELFF
CDR3 DNA: TGTGCCAGCAGCCAAGAAAGCGGGATGAACACCGGGGAGCTGTTTTTT

clone size: -
J gene: TRBJ2-7
D gene: -
V gene: TRBV7-9
CDR3 protein: CASSPPGSYEQYF
CDR3 DNA: TGTGCCAGCAGCCCCCCGGGCTCCTACGAGCAGTACTTC

clone size: few
J gene: TRBJ1-1
D gene: -
V gene: TRBV7-9
CDR3 protein: CASSPPGRENTEAFF
CDR3 DNA: TGTGCCAGCAGCCCCCCGGGACGGGAGAACACTGAAGCTTTCTTT

clone size: -
J gene: TRBJ2-1
D gene: TRBD1
V gene: TRBV5-1
CDR3 protein: CASSPGLRDRAYNEQFF
CDR3 DNA: TGCGCCAGCAGTCCTGGACTCCGGGACAGGGCTTACAATGAGCAGTTCTTC

clone size: -
J gene: TRBJ2-3
D gene: TRBD2
V gene: TRBV11-2
CDR3 protein: CASSFSGGTDTQYF
CDR3 DNA: TGTGCCAGCAGCTTCAGCGGGGGAACAGATACGCAGTATTTT

clone size: few
J gene: TRBJ1-6
D gene: TRBD1
V gene: TRBV13
CDR3 protein: CASSGRQGASSPLHF
CDR3 DNA: TGTGCCAGCAGCGGAAGACAGGGGGCGAGTTCACCCCTCCACTTT

clone size: -
J gene: TRBJ2-1
D gene: TRBD2
V gene: TRBV2
CDR3 protein: CASSEAAAGGRYEQFF
CDR3 DNA: TGTGCCAGCAGTGAAGCGGCGGCGGGGGGGCGTTATGAGCAGTTCTTC

clone size: -
J gene: TRBJ2-7
D gene: -
V gene: TRBV29-1
CDR3 protein: CSTTVGSLDEQYF
CDR3 DNA: TGCAGCACGACGGTAGGATCCTTGGACGAGCAGTACTTC

clone size: -
J gene: TRBJ2-5
D gene: -
V gene: TRBV11-2
CDR3 protein: CASRFNSFQETQYF
CDR3 DNA: TGTGCCAGCAGATTTAACAGCTTCCAAGAGACCCAGTACTTC

clone size: -
J gene: TRBJ2-7
D gene: TRBD2
V gene: TRBV7-2
CDR3 protein: CASTTSGTYEQYF
CDR3 DNA: TGTGCCAGCACCACTAGCGGGACCTACGAGCAGTACTTC

clone size: once
J gene: TRBJ2-1
D gene: -
V gene: TRBV7-9
CDR3 protein: CASSLATGRNNEQFF
CDR3 DNA: TGTGCCAGCAGCTTAGCGACGGGGAGGAACAATGAGCAGTTCTTC

clone size: once
J gene: TRBJ1-1
D gene: -
V gene: TRBV27
CDR3 protein: CASSLIAGAPEAFF
CDR3 DNA: TGTGCCAGCAGTTTGATCGCGGGGGCCCCTGAAGCTTTCTTT

clone size: -
J gene: TRBJ2-3
D gene: -
V gene: TRBV20-1
CDR3 protein: CSASEDTQYF
CDR3 DNA: TGCAGTGCGAGCGAGGATACGCAGTATTTT

clone size: -
J gene: TRBJ2-1
D gene: TRBD2
V gene: TRBV19
CDR3 protein: CASSLAGGSYNEQFF
CDR3 DNA: TGTGCCAGTAGCCTAGCGGGGGGAAGCTACAATGAGCAGTTCTTC

clone size: -
J gene: TRBJ1-5
D gene: -
V gene: TRBV4-1
CDR3 protein: CASSRVPGTRNQPQHF
CDR3 DNA: TGCGCCAGCAGCCGAGTCCCAGGTACGCGCAATCAGCCCCAGCATTTT

clone size: -
J gene: TRBJ1-2
D gene: -
V gene: TRBV13
CDR3 protein: CASSLGHGLNYGYTF
CDR3 DNA: TGTGCCAGCAGCTTAGGCCACGGCTTAAACTATGGCTACACCTTC

clone size: once
J gene: TRBJ1-2
D gene: TRBD1
V gene: TRBV2
CDR3 protein: CASSESQGAYYGYTF
CDR3 DNA: TGTGCCAGCAGTGAATCTCAGGGGGCCTACTATGGCTACACCTTC

clone size: -
J gene: TRBJ2-7
D gene: TRBD1
V gene: TRBV9
CDR3 protein: CASSVGQGAEEQYF
CDR3 DNA: TGTGCCAGCAGCGTAGGACAGGGGGCCGAGGAGCAGTACTTC

clone size: -
J gene: TRBJ2-1
D gene: -
V gene: TRBV13
CDR3 protein: CASSLAKLVYEQFF
CDR3 DNA: TGTGCCAGCAGCTTAGCCAAACTAGTCTATGAGCAGTTCTTC

clone size: -
J gene: TRBJ2-1
D gene: -
V gene: TRBV11-3
CDR3 protein: CASSLEPDTFNEQFF
CDR3 DNA: TGTGCCAGCAGCTTAGAGCCCGACACCTTCAATGAGCAGTTCTTC

clone size: -
J gene: TRBJ2-2
D gene: -
V gene: TRBV11-3
CDR3 protein: CASSLDLSTGELFF
CDR3 DNA: TGTGCCAGCAGCTTAGATTTATCGACCGGGGAGCTGTTTTTT

clone size: -
J gene: TRBJ2-3
D gene: -
V gene: TRBV11-2
CDR3 protein: CASSTLGYAVTDTQYF
CDR3 DNA: TGTGCCAGCAGCACCTTAGGGTATGCGGTCACAGATACGCAGTATTTT

clone size: -
J gene: TRBJ1-1
D gene: TRBD1
V gene: TRBV19
CDR3 protein: CASSLTGAGAEAFF
CDR3 DNA: TGTGCCAGTAGCCTAACAGGGGCGGGCGCTGAAGCTTTCTTT

clone size: -
J gene: TRBJ1-1
D gene: -
V gene: TRBV28
CDR3 protein: CASSLFRDTEAFF
CDR3 DNA: TGTGCCAGCAGTTTATTCCGGGATACCGAAGCTTTCTTT

clone size: -
J gene: TRBJ1-1
D gene: -
V gene: TRBV5-1
CDR3 protein: CASSFLEGWVNTEAFF
CDR3 DNA: TGCGCCAGCAGCTTTTTGGAGGGATGGGTGAACACTGAAGCTTTCTTT

clone size: once
J gene: TRBJ2-2
D gene: TRBD1
V gene: TRBV6-1
CDR3 protein: CASTTGVYTGELFF
CDR3 DNA: TGTGCCAGTACTACAGGGGTGTACACCGGGGAGCTGTTTTTT